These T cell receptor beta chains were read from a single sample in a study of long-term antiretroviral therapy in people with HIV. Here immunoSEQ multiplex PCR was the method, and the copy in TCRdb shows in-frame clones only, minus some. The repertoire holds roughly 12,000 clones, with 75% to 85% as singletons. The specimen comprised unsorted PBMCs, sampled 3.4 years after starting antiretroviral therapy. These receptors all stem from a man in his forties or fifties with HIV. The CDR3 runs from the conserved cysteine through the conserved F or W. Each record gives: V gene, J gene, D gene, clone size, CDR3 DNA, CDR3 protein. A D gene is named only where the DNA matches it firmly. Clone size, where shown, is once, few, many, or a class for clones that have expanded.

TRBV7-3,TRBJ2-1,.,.,TGTGCCAGCAGCTTAAGTAGCGGAGGAGGCTACAATGAGCAGTTCTTC,CASSLSSGGGYNEQFF
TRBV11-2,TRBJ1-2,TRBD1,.,TGTGCCAGCAGTTTAGGGGGGACAGTAGTAGGAGGCTACACCTTC,CASSLGGTVVGGYTF
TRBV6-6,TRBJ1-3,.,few,TGTGCCAGCAAGCTAACAAACTCGGGAAACACCATATATTTT,CASKLTNSGNTIYF
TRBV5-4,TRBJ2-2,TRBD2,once,TGTGCCAGCAGCTTGGCTAGCGGGAGAACCGGGGAGCTGTTTTTT,CASSLASGRTGELFF
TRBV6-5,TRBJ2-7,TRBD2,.,TGTGCCAGCAGTATCCTAGCGGGACCCTACGAGCAGTACTTC,CASSILAGPYEQYF
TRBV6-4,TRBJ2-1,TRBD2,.,TGTGCCAGCAGTGACTCTCTTAGCGGGATATTGAGCTCCTACAATGAGCAGTTCTTC,CASSDSLSGILSSYNEQFF
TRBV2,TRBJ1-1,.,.,TGTGCCAGCAGGGAACCGCGGGGGCTCTGGACTGAAGCTTTCTTT,CASREPRGLWTEAFF
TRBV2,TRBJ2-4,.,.,TGTGCCAGCAGTGATGAGAGAATGGGAAACATTCAGTACTTC,CASSDERMGNIQYF
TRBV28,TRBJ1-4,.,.,TGTGCCAGCAAGCCCACGAATGAAAAACTGTTTTTT,CASKPTNEKLFF
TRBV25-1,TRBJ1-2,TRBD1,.,TGTGCCAGTGCCCCACAGGGGGCGCAGGGCTATGGCTACACCTTC,CASAPQGAQGYGYTF
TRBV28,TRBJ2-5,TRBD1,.,TGTGCCAGCAGTTCTCCTCGGACAGGGGGCCGGGAGACCCAGTACTTC,CASSSPRTGGRETQYF
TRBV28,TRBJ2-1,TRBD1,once,TGTGCCAGCAGGACAGGGGGGTGGTACAATGAGCAGTTCTTC,CASRTGGWYNEQFF
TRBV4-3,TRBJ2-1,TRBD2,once,TGCGCCAGCAGCCACTTAGCGGGGAGCTCCTACAATGAGCAGTTCTTC,CASSHLAGSSYNEQFF
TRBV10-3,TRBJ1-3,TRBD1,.,TGTGCCATCAGGGACAGGGAGGGCTCTGGAAACACCATATATTTT,CAIRDREGSGNTIYF
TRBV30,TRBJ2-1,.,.,TGTGCCTGGAGTGTAAACCGGGGCTACAATGAGCAGTTCTTC,CAWSVNRGYNEQFF
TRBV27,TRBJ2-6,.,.,TGTGCCAGCAGTTTTTCTGGGGCCAACGTCCTGACTTTC,CASSFSGANVLTF
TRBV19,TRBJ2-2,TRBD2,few,TGTGCCAGTAGTATGAGTAGCGGGCTCACCGGGGAGCTGTTTTTT,CASSMSSGLTGELFF
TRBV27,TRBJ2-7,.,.,TGTGCCAGCAGTTTAACGCAGGCACCTTCCTACGAGCAGTACTTC,CASSLTQAPSYEQYF
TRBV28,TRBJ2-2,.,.,TGTGCCAGCAGTCGACAGAACACCGGGGAGCTGTTTTTT,CASSRQNTGELFF
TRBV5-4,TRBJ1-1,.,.,TGTGCCAGCAGCTCGGGACATCGGAACACTGAAGCTTTCTTT,CASSSGHRNTEAFF
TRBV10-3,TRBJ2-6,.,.,TGTGCCATCAGCGGGAATATCAGGTTCTCTGGGGCCAACGTCCTGACTTTC,CAISGNIRFSGANVLTF
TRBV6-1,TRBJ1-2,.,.,TGTGCCAGCAGTGGGGGGGAAGCGGAGAACTATGGCTACACCTTC,CASSGGEAENYGYTF
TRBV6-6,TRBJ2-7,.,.,TGTGCCAGCAGCCATACAGGGCTTGAAGGGAACGAGCAGTACTTC,CASSHTGLEGNEQYF
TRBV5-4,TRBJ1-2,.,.,TGTGCCAGCAGCATCAGACAGGCTAACTATGGCTACACCTTC,CASSIRQANYGYTF
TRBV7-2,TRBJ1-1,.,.,TGTGCCAGCAGCCGCCGGGACACGAACACTGAAGCTTTCTTT,CASSRRDTNTEAFF
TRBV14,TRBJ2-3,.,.,TGTGCCAGCAGCCCGGACGGTCCCTGGGGTACGCAGTATTTT,CASSPDGPWGTQYF
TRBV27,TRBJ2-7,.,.,TGTGCCAGCAGTTCAGACTCCTACGAGCAGTACTTC,CASSSDSYEQYF
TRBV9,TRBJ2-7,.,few,TGTGCCAGCAGCGTATCGGCCTTGAGCTCCTACGAGCAGTACTTC,CASSVSALSSYEQYF
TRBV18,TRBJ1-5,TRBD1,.,TGTGCCAGCGCCCCCTACGGGACAGTCAATCAGCCCCAGCATTTT,CASAPYGTVNQPQHF
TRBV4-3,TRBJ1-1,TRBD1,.,TGCGCCAGCAGCCAAGGGACAGGGATGATGAACACTGAAGCTTTCTTT,CASSQGTGMMNTEAFF
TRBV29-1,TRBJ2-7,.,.,TGCAGCGTTGTAGGGGACACCAAATACGAGCAGTACTTC,CSVVGDTKYEQYF
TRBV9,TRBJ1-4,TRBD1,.,TGTGCCAGCAGCCCCGGGGACAGGGAGAGGAAAGAAAAACTGTTTTTT,CASSPGDRERKEKLFF
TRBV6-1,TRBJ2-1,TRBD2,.,TGTGCCAGCAGTGAAGGACTAGCGGATTACAATGAGCAGTTCTTC,CASSEGLADYNEQFF
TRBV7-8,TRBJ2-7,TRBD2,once,TGTGCCAGCAGCCCCCAGAGCGGGGGGGCCTACGAGCAGTACTTC,CASSPQSGGAYEQYF
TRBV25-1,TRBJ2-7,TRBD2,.,TGTGCCAGCAGTGAGGGTCTAGCGGGAGGGATCTACGAGCAGTACTTC,CASSEGLAGGIYEQYF
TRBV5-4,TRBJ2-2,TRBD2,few,TGTGCCAGCACCCCCCTAGCGGGTAACACCGGGGAGCTGTTTTTT,CASTPLAGNTGELFF
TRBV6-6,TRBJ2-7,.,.,TGTGCCAGCAGTTACGGGGTCTCCTACGAGCAGTACTTC,CASSYGVSYEQYF
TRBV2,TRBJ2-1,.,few,TGTGCCAGCAGTGACGGGACCGACAATGAGCAGTTCTTC,CASSDGTDNEQFF
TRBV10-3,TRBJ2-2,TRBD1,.,TGTGCCATCAGTGTGGACAGGGGAAACACCGGGGAGCTGTTTTTT,CAISVDRGNTGELFF
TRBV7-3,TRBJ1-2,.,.,TGTGCCAGCAGCTCATCCTCCCTGGCAGGGTGGAGTGGCTACACCTTC,CASSSSSLAGWSGYTF
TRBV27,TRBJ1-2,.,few,TGTGCCAGCAGTTTCGAGGGAAACTATGGCTACACCTTC,CASSFEGNYGYTF
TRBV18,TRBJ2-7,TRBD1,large,TGTGCCAGCTCACCTCCGGCAGGACAGGTGTACGAGCAGTACTTC,CASSPPAGQVYEQYF
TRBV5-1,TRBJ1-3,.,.,TGCGCCAGCAGCCGAGGACAACTCTCTGGAAACACCATATATTTT,CASSRGQLSGNTIYF
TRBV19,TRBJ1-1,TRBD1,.,TGTGCCAGTAGGACAGGGAGGTCTGAAGCTTTCTTT,CASRTGRSEAFF
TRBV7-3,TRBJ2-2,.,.,TGTGCCAGCAGCCAGGGGAAAGGGACCGGGGAGCTGTTTTTT,CASSQGKGTGELFF
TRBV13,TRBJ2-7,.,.,TGTGCCAGCAGCCCGAATCGTGTGACAGCGACCTACGAGCAGTACTTC,CASSPNRVTATYEQYF
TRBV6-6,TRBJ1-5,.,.,TGTGCCAGCTTTCCGGACGCTTATAGCAATCAGCCCCAGCATTTT,CASFPDAYSNQPQHF
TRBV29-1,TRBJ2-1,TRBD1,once,TGCAGCGTCGATGATCCGGGACAGGGGGACAATGAGCAGTTCTTC,CSVDDPGQGDNEQFF
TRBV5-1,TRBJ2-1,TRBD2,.,TGCGCCAGCAGTACTAGCGGGAGGGCACAAGAGCAGTTCTTC,CASSTSGRAQEQFF
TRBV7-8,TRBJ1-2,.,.,TGTGCCAGCAGCTTAGGGAAGTTCGGGGTGCACTATGGCTACACCTTC,CASSLGKFGVHYGYTF
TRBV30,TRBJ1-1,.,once,TGTGCCTGGAGTGTACGGGGGCGCCGGACTGAAGCTTTCTTT,CAWSVRGRRTEAFF